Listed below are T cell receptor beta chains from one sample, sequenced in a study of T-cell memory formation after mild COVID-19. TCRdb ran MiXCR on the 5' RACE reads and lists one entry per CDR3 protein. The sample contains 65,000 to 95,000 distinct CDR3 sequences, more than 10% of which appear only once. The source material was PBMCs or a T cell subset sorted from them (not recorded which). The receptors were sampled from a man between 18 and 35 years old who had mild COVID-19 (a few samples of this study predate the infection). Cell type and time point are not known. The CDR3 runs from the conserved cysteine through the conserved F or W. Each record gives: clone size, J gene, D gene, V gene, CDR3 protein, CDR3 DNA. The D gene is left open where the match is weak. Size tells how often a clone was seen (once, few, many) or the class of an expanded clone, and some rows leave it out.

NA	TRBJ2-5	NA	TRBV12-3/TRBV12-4	CASSSVYGWETQYF	TGTGCCAGCAGTTCGGTGTATGGATGGGAGACCCAGTACTTC
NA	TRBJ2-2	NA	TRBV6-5	CASSSGLGYNTGELFF	TGTGCCAGCAGTTCAGGGTTGGGGTACAACACCGGGGAGCTGTTTTTT
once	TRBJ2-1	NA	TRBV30	CAWSVLWRESYNEQFF	TGTGCCTGGAGTGTACTCTGGAGGGAATCCTACAATGAGCAGTTCTTC
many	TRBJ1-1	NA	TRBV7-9	CASSLDRGAGAEAFF	TGTGCCAGCAGCTTAGACCGGGGTGCGGGGGCTGAAGCTTTCTTT
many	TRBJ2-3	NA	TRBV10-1	CASSAGLTDTQYF	TGCGCCAGCAGTGCCGGTCTCACAGATACGCAGTATTTT
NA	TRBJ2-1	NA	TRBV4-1	CASSQGLGGNEQFF	TGCGCCAGCAGCCAAGGGTTAGGGGGCAATGAGCAGTTCTTC
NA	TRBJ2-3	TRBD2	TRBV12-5	CASGSSGGDTQYF	TGTGCTAGTGGTTCCTCGGGGGGAGATACGCAGTATTTT
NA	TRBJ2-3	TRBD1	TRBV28	CASSLRRDRRTDTQYF	TGTGCCAGCAGTTTACGCCGGGACAGGAGAACAGATACGCAGTATTTT
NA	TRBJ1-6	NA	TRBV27	CASSFRPIESPLHF	TGTGCCAGCAGTTTCCGGCCGATTGAGTCACCCCTCCACTTT
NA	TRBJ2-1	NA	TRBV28	CASSLRGWGVDNEQFF	TGTGCCAGCAGTCTCCGAGGTTGGGGGGTGGACAATGAGCAGTTCTTC
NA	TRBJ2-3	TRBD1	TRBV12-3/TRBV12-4	CASRNETGGPTDTQYF	TGTGCCAGCAGAAATGAGACAGGGGGCCCCACAGATACGCAGTATTTT
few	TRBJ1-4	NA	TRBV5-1	CASSGGVRAEEKLFF	TGCGCCAGCAGCGGGGGGGTACGGGCGGAAGAAAAACTGTTTTTT
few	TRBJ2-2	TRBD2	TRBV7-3	CASSLGTSTGELFF	TGTGCCAGCAGCTTAGGGACTAGCACCGGGGAGCTGTTTTTT
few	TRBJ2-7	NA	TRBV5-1	CASSGAQGANYEQYF	TGCGCCAGCAGCGGGGCACAGGGCGCGAACTACGAGCAGTACTTC
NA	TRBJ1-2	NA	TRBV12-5	CASAPQEDYGYTF	TGTGCTAGTGCCCCACAGGAGGACTATGGCTACACCTTC
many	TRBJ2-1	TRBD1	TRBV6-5	CASSLGQSSYNEQFF	TGTGCCAGCTCACTGGGACAGAGCTCCTACAATGAGCAGTTCTTC
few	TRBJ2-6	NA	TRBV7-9	CASSEQGSGANVLTF	TGTGCCAGCAGTGAGCAGGGGTCGGGGGCCAACGTCCTGACTTTC
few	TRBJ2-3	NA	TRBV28	CASSSDRISTDTQYF	TGTGCCAGCAGTTCTGACAGGATTAGCACAGATACGCAGTATTTT
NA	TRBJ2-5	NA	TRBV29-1	CSVVGETQYF	TGCAGCGTTGTCGGAGAGACCCAGTACTTC
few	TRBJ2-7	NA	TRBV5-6	CASSLEGGSYEQYF	TGTGCCAGCAGCTTGGAGGGCGGCTCCTACGAGCAGTACTTC
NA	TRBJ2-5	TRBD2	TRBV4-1	CASSQESLAGVRTQYF	TGCGCCAGCAGCCAAGAATCCCTAGCGGGGGTCCGAACCCAGTACTTC
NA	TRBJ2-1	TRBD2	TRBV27	CASSYASGGWNEQFF	TGTGCCAGCAGCTATGCTAGCGGGGGGTGGAATGAGCAGTTCTTC
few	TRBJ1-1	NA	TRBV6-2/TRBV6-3	CASSYSIGGTEAFF	TGTGCCAGCAGTTACTCGATCGGGGGCACTGAAGCTTTCTTT
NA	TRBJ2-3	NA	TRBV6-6	CASSYRTVETDTQYF	TGTGCCAGCAGTTACCGGACAGTCGAAACAGATACGCAGTATTTT
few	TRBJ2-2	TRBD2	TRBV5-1	CASSGRPSGAITGELFF	TGCGCCAGCAGCGGGAGACCTAGCGGGGCAATCACCGGGGAGCTGTTTTTT